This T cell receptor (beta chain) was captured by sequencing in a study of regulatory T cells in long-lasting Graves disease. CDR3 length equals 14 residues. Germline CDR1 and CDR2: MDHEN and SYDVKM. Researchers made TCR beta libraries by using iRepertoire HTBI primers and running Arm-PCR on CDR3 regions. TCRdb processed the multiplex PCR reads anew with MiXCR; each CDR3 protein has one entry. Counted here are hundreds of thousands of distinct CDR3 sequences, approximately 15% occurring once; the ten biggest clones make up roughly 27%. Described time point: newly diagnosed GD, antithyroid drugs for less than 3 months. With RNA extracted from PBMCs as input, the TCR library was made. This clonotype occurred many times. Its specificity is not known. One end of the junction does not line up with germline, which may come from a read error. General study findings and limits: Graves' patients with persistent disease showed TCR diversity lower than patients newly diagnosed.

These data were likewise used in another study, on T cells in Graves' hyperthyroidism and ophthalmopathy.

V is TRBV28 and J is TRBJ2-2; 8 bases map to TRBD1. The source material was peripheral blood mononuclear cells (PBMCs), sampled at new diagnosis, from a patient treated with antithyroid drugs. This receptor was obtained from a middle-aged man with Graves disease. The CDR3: CARSSTGGTGELFF. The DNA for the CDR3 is TGTGCCCGCAGTTCAACAGGGGGTACCGGGGAGCTGTTTTTT. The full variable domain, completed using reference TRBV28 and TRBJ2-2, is DVKVTQSSRYLVKRTGEKVFLECVQDMDHENMFWYRQDPGLGLRLIYFSYDVKMKEKGDIPEGYSVSREKKERFSLILESASTNQTSMYLCARSSTGGTGELFFGEGSRLTVL.